This T cell receptor beta chain was observed in a study of control samples from healthy donors and cancer patients. This clone has only one observation. Here immunoSEQ multiplex PCR was the method, and the copy in TCRdb shows in-frame clones only, minus some. The sample yields just under 75,000 clones, more than 75% seen once. CDR3 length: 15 residues. Germline CDR1 reads ENHRY; CDR2 reads SYGVKD. The V and J ends lost 0 bases and 4 bases respectively, with 12 bases between them. The specimen sequenced was blood. The receptor comes from a woman in her forties or fifties in good health. The V gene is TRBV10-3, the J gene TRBJ1-2, with D maybe TRBD1 (6 bases). In DNA, the CDR3 is TGTGCCATCAGTGAGTCAGGGGGGGACGCCTATGGCTACACCTTC. Its translation: CAISESGGDAYGYTF.